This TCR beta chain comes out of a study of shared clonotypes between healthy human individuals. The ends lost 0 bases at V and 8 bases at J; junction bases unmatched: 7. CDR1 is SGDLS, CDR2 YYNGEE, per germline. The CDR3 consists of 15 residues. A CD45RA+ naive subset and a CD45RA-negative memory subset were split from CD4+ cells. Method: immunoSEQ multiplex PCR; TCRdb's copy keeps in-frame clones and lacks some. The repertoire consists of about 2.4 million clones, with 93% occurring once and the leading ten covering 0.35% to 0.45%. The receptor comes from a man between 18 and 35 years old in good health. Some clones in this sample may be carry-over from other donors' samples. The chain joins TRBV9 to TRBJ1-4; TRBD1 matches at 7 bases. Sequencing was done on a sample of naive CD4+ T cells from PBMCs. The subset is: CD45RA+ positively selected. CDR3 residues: CASSVVGGAREKLFF. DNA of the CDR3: TGTGCCAGCAGCGTAGTAGGGGGCGCCAGGGAAAAACTGTTTTTT.